This T cell receptor (beta chain) was recovered during a study of blood T cell repertoires in COVID-19. The CDR3 is made up of 14 amino acids. Trimming cost V 4 bases and J 2 bases; bases outside gene matches: 4. Per the germline V gene, CDR1 is SQVTM and CDR2 is ANQGSEA. This table comes from immunoSEQ multiplex PCR, and its TCRdb copy is limited to in-frame clones, with some not included. Of around 31,000 clones in the sample, roughly nine tenths were seen once. The gene calls are TRBV29-1 and TRBJ2-3, with TRBD2 matching over 9 bases. Sequencing used peripheral blood. The sequence was collected from a man older than 75 with acute or convalescent COVID-19. The CDR3: CSVALAGFTDTQYF. Here the CDR3 DNA reads TGCAGCGTTGCCCTAGCGGGGTTCACAGATACGCAGTATTTT.